This entry is about one T cell receptor (beta chain). Its cognate antigen is unknown. Method: immunoSEQ multiplex PCR; TCRdb's copy keeps in-frame clones and lacks some. Seen here are 12,000 or so clones, under 55% observed once, and the top ten hold 10% to 11%. Trimming at V came to 1 base and at J to 2 bases, leaving 1 base not matched to a gene. CDR3 length: 15 amino acids. The germline V gene encodes CDR1 MNHNS and CDR2 SASEGT. The entry originates in a study of T cell clonotyping in hematopoietic cell transplantation. Study-wide results and caveats: Few recipient clonotypes overlapped donors; over 97% were de novo at given depth. After transplant, recipient diversity fell while pathologically expanded clonotypes grew through day 180. Cells were unsorted, so CD4 and CD8 contributions were not separated.

This TCR was recovered from a man in his fifties in good health. Some clones in this sample may be carry-over from other donors' samples. The V and J genes are TRBV6-1 and TRBJ2-7; 11 positions agree with TRBD1. The sequenced material came from peripheral blood mononuclear cells. The CDR3 DNA reads as TGTGCCAGCAGTGAAGGGACAGGGGGCGCCTACGAGCAGTACTTC. Protein: CASSEGTGGAYEQYF.